Listed here are 14 T cell receptor beta chains from one sample, sequenced in a study of T cell repertoires in cytomegalovirus infection. In TCRdb, the reads were re-called with MiXCR into one record per CDR3 protein. The table lists 630,000 or so distinct CDR3 sequences, 20% to 25% of them singletons, with 8% in the top ten. Sequencing input: CD8+ T cells from PBMCs. All receptors derive from a human donor in good health (CMV status not recorded). Some clones in this sample may be carry-over from other donors' samples.

This rearrangement joins TRBV5-6 to TRBJ1-2, with TRBD1 matching 9 bases. Germline CDR1 is SGHDT and CDR2 is YYEEEE. The CDR3 sequence is 14 residues long. Unmatched junction bases numbered 1, after V lost 0 bases and J lost 4 bases. CDR3 nucleotide sequence: TGTGCCAGCAGCTTGGGGGACAGGGCCTATGGCTACACCTTC. Translation gives CASSLGDRAYGYTF.

Comments on this clonotype: This may stem from a read error, because a much larger clone lies one nucleotide away. The chain has TRBV14 and TRBJ2-3, with D perhaps matching TRBD2 (7 bases). Germline lookup yields CDR1 SGHDN and CDR2 FVKESK. With 4 bases removed from V and 4 bases from J, the gap between germline ends came to 15 bases. CDR3 length equals 15 residues. CDR3 sequence reads: CASSPCREGADTQYF. CDR3 nucleotide sequence: TGTGCCAGCAGCCCCTGCAGGGAGGGGGCAGATACGCAGTATTTT.

This clonotype has a handful of counts. The chain carries TRBV13 and TRBJ2-7, with 7 bases that match TRBD1. Trimming took 5 bases from V and 3 from J; bases not matched to a gene: 13. The CDR3 spans 16 residues. The germline CDR1 and CDR2 sequences are PRHDT and FYEKMQ (reference sequence). The CDR3 sequence is CASSRPGTEPYYEQYF. CDR3 nucleotide sequence: TGTGCCAGCAGCCGCCCCGGGACAGAGCCGTACTACGAGCAGTACTTC.

This clonotype was counted ten times or more. V usage is TRBV7-2 and J usage is TRBJ2-7, with D hard to call. The germline V and J ends were trimmed by 2 bases and 0 bases, with 8 bases remaining between them. Germline CDR1 and CDR2: SGHTA and FQGNSA. The CDR3 length is 14 residues. CDR3 sequence (DNA): TGTGCCAGCAGCTTATATCAGGCCTCCTACGAGCAGTACTTC. It yields the protein CASSLYQASYEQYF.

This clonotype was observed many times. The gene calls are TRBV7-8 and TRBJ1-5, with TRBD1 as a possible D gene (5 bases). Germline CDR1 reads SGHVS; CDR2 reads FQNEAQ. The CDR3 consists of 14 residues. V was trimmed by 5 bases and J by 5 bases, leaving 13 bases between them. CDR3 amino acids: CASSGRQSDQPQHF. DNA of the CDR3: TGTGCCAGCAGCGGACGACAGTCAGATCAGCCCCAGCATTTT.

There are a few counts of this clonotype. The rearrangement joins TRBV20-1 to TRBJ2-4; D possibly corresponds to TRBD2 (5 bases). The CDR3 totals 19 residues. V was trimmed by 6 bases and J by 0 bases, leaving 27 bases between them. Germline-derived CDR1 and CDR2 are DFQATT and SNEGSKA (reference sequence). CDR3 protein: CSADPGVTPPSIAKNIQYF. The DNA of the CDR3 is TGCAGTGCGGACCCCGGGGTTACGCCGCCCTCCATAGCCAAAAACATTCAGTACTTC.

In the case of this clonotype: A read error may explain this, as a much larger clone is one base away. The chain couples TRBV6-5 to TRBJ2-3; D possibly corresponds to TRBD1 (6 bases). This CDR3 is built from 16 residues. Per germline, CDR1 MNHEY and CDR2 SVGAGI. With 6 bases removed from V and 0 bases from J, the gap between germline ends came to 16 bases. The CDR3: CASSDRTVSSTDTQYF. The CDR3, as DNA: TGTGCCAGCAGCGATCGGACAGTCTCCAGCACAGATACGCAGTATTTT.

Only a few counts were recorded for this clonotype. The chain is built from TRBV6-1 and TRBJ2-1, with D maybe TRBD1 (5 bases). V lost 0 bases and J lost 1, with 7 bases in between. The CDR3 loop spans 15 amino acids. Germline-derived CDR1 and CDR2 are MNHNS and SASEGT. The CDR3 sequence: CASSEARGSYNEQFF. In DNA, the CDR3 is TGTGCCAGCAGTGAAGCTAGGGGATCCTACAATGAGCAGTTCTTC.

As regards this clonotype: The conserved phenylalanine or tryptophan is not found at the CDR3 terminus, so this likely reflects a read error. The chain carries TRBV20-1 and TRBJ2-1; D ambiguous. Per germline, CDR1 DFQATT and CDR2 SNEGSKA (reference sequence). Trimming took 6 bases from V and 6 from J, leaving 21 bases between them. This CDR3 comprises 15 residues. CDR3 amino acids: CSAYTGKTFPNEQFI. CDR3 in DNA: TGCAGTGCCTACACCGGCAAAACCTTCCCCAATGAGCAGTTCATC.

This clonotype was found a few times. The chain combines TRBV7-2 with TRBJ2-3; perhaps TRBD1 as D (5 bases). The V end was cut by 5 bases, the J end by 4 bases, with 19 bases between. Germline assignment: CDR1 SGHTA and CDR2 FQGNSA. This CDR3 has 16 residues. The CDR3 loop is CASSEDTRRLADTQYF. The CDR3 nucleotides are TGTGCCAGCAGCGAGGACACCCGTAGGTTGGCAGATACGCAGTATTTT.

In this sample, this clonotype turned up a few times. The chain uses TRBV6-1 and TRBJ2-4; the D gene could be TRBD1 or TRBD2 (5 bases each). V dropped 7 bases and J dropped 0 bases, with 10 bases sitting between them. Germline loops: CDR1 MNHNS, CDR2 SASEGT. The length of the CDR3 is 14 residues. CDR3 loop: CASMERGAKNIQYF. DNA of the CDR3: TGTGCCAGCATGGAGAGGGGAGCCAAAAACATTCAGTACTTC.

This clonotype was found many times. This chain joins TRBV28 and TRBJ2-1, with 7 bases fitting TRBD1. Per the germline V gene, CDR1 is MDHEN and CDR2 is SYDVKM. The CDR3 sequence is 21 residues long. Trimming at V came to 5 bases and at J to 6 bases, leaving 28 bases not matched to a gene. The CDR3 region is CASSRFPSRDSPTNWINEQFF. The CDR3 bases are TGTGCCAGCAGTCGGTTCCCTAGTCGGGACAGCCCTACTAACTGGATCAATGAGCAGTTCTTC.

The CDR3 sequence: CASSPVGYYEQYF. CDR3 sequence (DNA): TGTGCCAGTAGCCCGGTCGGCTACTACGAGCAGTACTTC. The rearrangement joins TRBV19 to TRBJ2-7, with D unclear. CDR3 length equals 13 residues. The germline CDR1 and CDR2 sequences are LNHDA and SQIVND (reference sequence). Trimming cost V 6 bases and J 3 bases, with 12 bases left between them.

The V and J genes are TRBV15 and TRBJ1-6; no firm D call. This CDR3 is built from 15 residues. Trimming removed 0 bases from V and 0 bases from J, with 3 bases in between. The germline gives CDR1 LNHNV, CDR2 YYDKDF (reference sequence). The CDR3 region is CATSRDRSYNSPLHF. The DNA of the CDR3 is TGTGCCACCAGCAGAGATCGCTCCTATAATTCACCCCTCCACTTT.